This entry lists 8 T cell receptor beta chains sequenced from one sample in a study of CD8 T cells in ankylosing spondylitis. TCRdb reprocessed the 5' RACE reads with MiXCR, giving one entry per CDR3 protein. The data show 25,000 to 35,000 distinct CDR3 sequences, over 12% seen once. The sequenced material came from blood. The source of these receptors is a male donor with ankylosing spondylitis or in good health (not recorded which).

This clonotype was counted between two and nine times. The V and J genes are TRBV28 and TRBJ2-2; possible D gene TRBD1, 5 bases. Germline assignment: CDR1 MDHEN and CDR2 SYDVKM. The CDR3 spans 15 residues. V was shortened by 1 base and J by 6 bases, with 12 bases between the two germline ends. The chain's CDR3 is CASSLLGRAPGELFF. For the CDR3, the DNA is TGTGCCAGCAGTTTATTGGGCAGGGCCCCCGGGGAGCTGTTTTTT.

The sample holds a few counts of this clonotype. The V and J genes are TRBV6-6 and TRBJ2-3, with TRBD1 as a possible D gene (6 bases). V was pared by 5 bases and J by 0 bases, with 12 bases between. Per germline, CDR1 MNHNY and CDR2 SVGAGI (reference sequence). The CDR3 spans 15 residues. CDR3 amino acids: CASSLQGQSTDTQYF. CDR3 nucleotide sequence: TGTGCCAGCAGTCTACAGGGTCAGAGCACAGATACGCAGTATTTT.

The chain is built from TRBV5-5 and TRBJ2-7; the D call may be TRBD1 or TRBD2 (5 bases each). This CDR3 is built from 16 residues. V was shortened by 4 bases and J by 2 bases, with 19 bases between the two germline ends. Germline V gene sequence: CDR1 SGHKS, CDR2 YYEKEE (reference sequence). The CDR3 bases are TGTGCCAGCAGCATACCCGGGGCCCTAAGGGCCTACGAGCAGTACGTC. Protein product: CASSIPGALRAYEQYV.

The chain has TRBV20-1 and TRBJ2-2; D may be TRBD2 (6 bases). Between the trimmed V and J ends, which lost 4 bases and 2 bases, there was a span of 8 bases. The CDR3 is made up of 13 amino acids. Germline V CDR1 and CDR2: DFQATT, SNEGSKA (reference sequence). The CDR3 DNA follows: TGCAGTGCTAAGGACTACAACACCGGGGAGCTGTTTTTT. Protein sequence: CSAKDYNTGELFF.

This clonotype was detected only a few times. The V gene is TRBV10-3, the J gene TRBJ2-1; 12 nucleotides match TRBD2. V was clipped by 5 bases and J by 1 base; unmatched bases: 3. The CDR3 runs to 16 residues. Germline assignment: CDR1 ENHRY and CDR2 SYGVKD. The CDR3 loop reads CAISSTSGSSYNEQFF. CDR3 bases: TGTGCCATCAGTTCGACTAGCGGGAGTTCCTACAATGAGCAGTTCTTC.

V is TRBV27 and J is TRBJ2-7; D gene uncertain. CDR3 size: 11 residues. Germline CDR1 reads MNHEY; CDR2 reads SMNVEV (reference sequence). The V end lost 2 bases, the J end lost 5 bases, and 4 bases lay between the germline ends. CDR3 protein: CASSLGDEQYF. The CDR3 nucleotides read TGTGCCAGCAGTTTAGGGGACGAGCAGTACTTC.

The chain links TRBV20-1 to TRBJ2-3; 9 bases line up with TRBD2. Germline-derived CDR1 and CDR2 are DFQATT and SNEGSKA (reference sequence). The CDR3 runs to 15 residues. Unmatched junction bases numbered 12, after V lost 6 bases and J lost 5 bases. Written as DNA, the CDR3 is TGCAGTGCCTTCATCTTAGCGGGGGACGGAGATACGCAGTATTTT. This encodes CSAFILAGDGDTQYF.

The chain joins TRBV6-2 or TRBV6-3 to TRBJ1-5; D not certain. The V end was cut by 6 bases, the J end by 3 bases, with 6 bases between. Germline CDR1 reads MNHEY; CDR2 reads SVGEGT. The CDR3 sequence is 12 residues long. For the CDR3, the DNA is TGTGCCAGCAGACCGTCCAATCAGCCCCAGCATTTT. It translates to CASRPSNQPQHF.